The rows below give T cell receptor beta chains drawn from one sample of a study of CD8+ T cells in alopecia areata. Clones were read by immunoSEQ multiplex PCR, and TCRdb kept only the in-frame ones, dropping some. The sample gives under 15,000 clones, roughly 55% of which show up once; approximately 21% is in the top ten. The sequencing input was skin. The receptors originated from a human donor with alopecia areata. Each CDR3 is given with its conserved first and last residue. D genes are given only for firm matches. Where a row states a size, it is once, few, many or the class of an expanded clone; other rows omit it.

TRBD1,-,TRBV27,TRBJ1-2,CASSSDPDGTGAANYGYTF,TGTGCCAGCAGTTCCGACCCCGACGGGACAGGGGCCGCTAACTATGGCTACACCTTC
TRBD1,-,TRBV5-4,TRBJ1-1,CASSPAGTGVWNTEAFF,TGTGCCAGCAGCCCGGCCGGGACAGGGGTTTGGAACACTGAAGCTTTCTTT
-,-,TRBV7-8,TRBJ2-7,CASSLAQSPTSYEQYF,TGTGCCAGCAGCTTAGCACAAAGTCCGACCTCCTACGAGCAGTACTTC
-,-,TRBV7-2,TRBJ2-5,CASSLGLLRDQYF,TGTGCCAGCAGCTTAGGTCTGTTGCGTGACCAGTACTTC
TRBD1,-,TRBV5-4,TRBJ2-5,CASSSTGGKDQETQYF,TGTGCCAGCAGTAGTACAGGGGGCAAGGACCAAGAGACCCAGTACTTC
-,-,TRBV5-4,TRBJ1-2,CASSPLQGYGYTF,TGTGCCAGCAGCCCCTTACAGGGCTATGGCTACACCTTC
-,-,TRBV4-2,TRBJ2-5,CASSGLSETQYF,TGTGCCAGCAGCGGCCTAAGTGAGACCCAGTACTTC
TRBD2,few,TRBV4-2,TRBJ2-1,CASSLVSGSSYNEQFF,TGTGCCAGCAGCTTAGTTAGCGGGAGCTCCTACAATGAGCAGTTCTTC
-,-,TRBV27,TRBJ1-5,CASSPFSSLSNQPQHF,TGTGCCAGCAGTCCTTTCTCCAGCCTTAGCAATCAGCCCCAGCATTTT
TRBD2,-,TRBV9,TRBJ2-1,CASSGGTSGNHEQFF,TGTGCCAGCAGCGGGGGGACTAGCGGGAATCATGAGCAGTTCTTC
-,few,TRBV7-3,TRBJ2-2,CASSARVSGELFF,TGTGCCAGCAGCGCAAGGGTGTCTGGGGAGCTGTTTTTT
TRBD2,-,TRBV30,TRBJ2-1,CAWSPGSAGVREGEQFF,TGTGCCTGGAGTCCTGGTTCCGCGGGAGTACGAGAAGGTGAGCAGTTCTTC
TRBD1,-,TRBV29-1,TRBJ2-7,CSVEGTGGDYEQYF,TGCAGCGTTGAAGGAACAGGGGGTGACTACGAGCAGTACTTC
-,-,TRBV28,TRBJ2-7,CASKVLQGTEQYF,TGTGCCAGCAAGGTACTACAGGGTACCGAGCAGTACTTC
TRBD1,once,TRBV13,TRBJ1-2,CASSLIGTGGGMDYTF,TGTGCCAGCAGCTTAATTGGGACAGGTGGAGGGATGGACTACACCTTC
TRBD1,-,TRBV19,TRBJ1-1,CASSGQGRNTEAFF,TGTGCCAGTAGTGGACAGGGGCGGAACACTGAAGCTTTCTTT
TRBD2,-,TRBV6-1,TRBJ2-1,CASSGGLAGGNEQFF,TGTGCCAGCAGTGGGGGACTAGCGGGAGGCAATGAGCAGTTCTTC
-,-,TRBV6-1,TRBJ2-3,CASSEGTNTDTQYF,TGTGCCAGCAGTGAAGGGACAAACACAGATACGCAGTATTTT
-,few,TRBV29-1,TRBJ2-3,CSVELTREHTDTQYF,TGCAGCGTTGAACTGACGCGGGAACACACAGATACGCAGTATTTT
-,-,TRBV7-3,TRBJ1-1,CASGQGPNTEAFF,TGTGCCAGCGGGCAGGGACCGAACACTGAAGCTTTCTTT
-,-,TRBV30,TRBJ2-5,CASSGPSSGTQYF,TGTGCCTCCTCGGGGCCCTCATCGGGGACCCAGTACTTC
-,-,TRBV4-1,TRBJ2-5,CASSQDKRTRGTQYF,TGTGCCAGCAGCCAAGATAAAAGGACGAGGGGGACCCAGTACTTC
-,-,TRBV30,TRBJ2-3,CAWSRGVSTDTQYF,TGTGCCTGGAGTAGAGGGGTCAGCACAGATACGCAGTATTTT
-,-,TRBV7-2,TRBJ2-1,CAGSLSSYNEQFF,TGTGCCGGCAGCTTAAGCTCCTACAATGAGCAGTTCTTC
-,-,TRBV7-8,TRBJ1-3,CASSTIGNTIYF,TGTGCCAGCAGCACCATTGGAAACACCATATATTTT
-,-,TRBV29-1,TRBJ2-7,CSVDAPSEGRNEQYF,TGCAGCGTTGACGCGCCTTCGGAGGGTCGGAACGAGCAGTACTTC
TRBD1,-,TRBV6-1,TRBJ1-5,CASIGQGLSNQPQHF,TGTGCCAGCATAGGACAGGGACTAAGCAATCAGCCCCAGCATTTT
TRBD1,-,TRBV6-5,TRBJ1-5,CASRETGYSNQPQHF,TGTGCCAGCAGGGAGACAGGGTACAGCAATCAGCCCCAGCATTTT
-,-,TRBV19,TRBJ1-5,CASSFRSPTGTYSNQPQHF,TGTGCCAGTAGTTTTCGCAGCCCAACAGGGACCTATAGCAATCAGCCCCAGCATTTT
-,large,TRBV19,TRBJ2-7,CASSMLQANYEQYF,TGTGCCAGTAGTATGTTGCAAGCCAACTACGAGCAGTACTTC
-,-,TRBV5-1,TRBJ1-5,CASSPLGYSNQPQHF,TGCGCCAGCAGCCCCCTCGGGTATAGCAATCAGCCCCAGCATTTT
TRBD2,-,TRBV9,TRBJ2-7,CASSPGTSAHYEQYF,TGTGCCAGCAGCCCCGGGACTAGCGCGCACTACGAGCAGTACTTC
-,once,TRBV5-6,TRBJ1-6,CASSFSVSGSPLHF,TGTGCCAGCAGCTTCAGTGTAAGCGGTTCACCCCTCCACTTT
-,few,TRBV6-5,TRBJ2-7,CASSLRGAGSYEQYF,TGTGCCAGCAGCCTACGAGGGGCAGGTTCCTACGAGCAGTACTTC
TRBD2,-,TRBV7-2,TRBJ2-7,CASSFTSGNEQYF,TGTGCCAGCAGCTTTACTAGCGGGAACGAGCAGTACTTC
-,-,TRBV28,TRBJ2-7,CASSPLVSEQYF,TGTGCCAGCAGTCCACTAGTGTCCGAGCAGTACTTC
TRBD1,-,TRBV27,TRBJ1-4,CASSSLRQGRNEKLFF,TGTGCCAGCAGTTCCCTCAGACAGGGAAGAAATGAAAAACTGTTTTTT
-,-,TRBV11-2,TRBJ2-3,CASSFQGITDTQYF,TGTGCCAGCAGCTTCCAGGGGATCACAGATACGCAGTATTTT
TRBD1,-,TRBV19,TRBJ1-2,CASSADRGHYGYTF,TGTGCCAGTAGTGCCGACAGGGGCCACTATGGCTACACCTTC
-,-,TRBV27,TRBJ1-5,CASSLAGRSNQPQHF,TGTGCCAGCAGTTTGGCAGGGAGAAGCAATCAGCCCCAGCATTTT
TRBD1,-,TRBV4-3,TRBJ1-5,CASSQDRGLNQPQHF,TGCGCCAGCAGCCAAGACAGGGGGTTAAATCAGCCCCAGCATTTT
TRBD1,-,TRBV6-5,TRBJ2-7,CARVTGGRFCYEQYF,TGTGCCAGAGTAACAGGGGGCCGATTTTGCTACGAGCAGTACTTC
TRBD2,-,TRBV25-1,TRBJ2-2,CASSIGLAGGPGAGELFF,TGTGCCAGCAGTATCGGACTAGCGGGAGGGCCGGGGGCCGGGGAGCTGTTTTTT
-,-,TRBV7-2,TRBJ2-2,CASSPRDYTGELFF,TGTGCCAGCAGCCCCCGGGACTACACCGGGGAGCTGTTTTTT
TRBD1,-,TRBV7-2,TRBJ2-7,CASSLVWGTGFNEQYF,TGTGCCAGCAGCTTAGTGTGGGGGACAGGGTTCAACGAGCAGTACTTC
TRBD2,few,TRBV7-2,TRBJ2-7,CASSLVSGISYEQYF,TGTGCCAGCAGCTTAGTAAGCGGGATCTCCTACGAGCAGTACTTC
-,few,TRBV29-1,TRBJ2-3,CSVYPPPGGERTDTQYF,TGCAGCGTTTATCCCCCCCCCGGAGGGGAGCGTACAGATACGCAGTATTTT
TRBD2,once,TRBV28,TRBJ2-1,CASSHPPSGRRRDNEQFF,TGTGCCAGCAGTCACCCTCCTAGCGGGAGAAGGCGTGACAATGAGCAGTTCTTC
-,-,TRBV28,TRBJ2-7,CASSFTRSPRDYEQYF,TGTGCCAGCAGTTTTACAAGGTCCCCGAGAGACTACGAGCAGTACTTC
-,-,TRBV4-1,TRBJ2-1,CASSQDVGGGLLSSYNEQFF,TGCGCCAGCAGCCAAGATGTTGGGGGGGGCCTTTTAAGCTCCTACAATGAGCAGTTCTTC
TRBD1,-,TRBV19,TRBJ1-2,CASNPGQGAYGYTF,TGTGCCAGTAATCCGGGACAGGGGGCCTATGGCTACACCTTC
TRBD2,-,TRBV19,TRBJ2-1,CASTSREGRYNEQFF,TGTGCCAGTACCTCGCGGGAGGGCCGATACAATGAGCAGTTCTTC
TRBD1,-,TRBV27,TRBJ2-3,CASSCLRDRVCLAQSTDTQYF,TGTGCCAGCAGTTGCCTCCGGGACAGGGTTTGTCTAGCGCAAAGCACAGATACGCAGTATTTT
-,once,TRBV28,TRBJ1-5,CASSPSAQPQHF,TGTGCCAGCAGTCCTTCGGCTCAGCCCCAGCATTTT
-,-,TRBV7-9,TRBJ2-4,CASSFSWATLAKNIQYF,TGTGCCAGCAGCTTTTCGTGGGCCACCCTAGCCAAAAACATTCAGTACTTC